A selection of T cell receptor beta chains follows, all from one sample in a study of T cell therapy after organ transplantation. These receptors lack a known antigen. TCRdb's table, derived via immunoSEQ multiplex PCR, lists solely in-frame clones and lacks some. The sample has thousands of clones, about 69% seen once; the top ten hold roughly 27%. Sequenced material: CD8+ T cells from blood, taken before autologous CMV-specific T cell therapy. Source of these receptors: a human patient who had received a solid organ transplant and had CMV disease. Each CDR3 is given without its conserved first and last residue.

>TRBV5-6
ASSPGTSSGETQY
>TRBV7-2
ASSLIPLADTQY
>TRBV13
ASSYRDYEQY
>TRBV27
ASSPGSYEQY
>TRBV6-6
ASIDVQETQY
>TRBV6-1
ASSEAGGGLGYT
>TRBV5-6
ASTSLGAYTDTQY
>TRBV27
ASSLSGTAYEQY
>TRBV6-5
ASSYQDGGGFEQY
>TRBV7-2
ASSFLLAGADTQY
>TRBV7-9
ASSSISGVSGELF
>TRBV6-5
ASSQTRTDGYT
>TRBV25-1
ASSEIRAGRVNNEQF
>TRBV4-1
ASSQSWVTSTDTQY
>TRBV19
ASSMDTSSTDTQY
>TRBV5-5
ASSLDVGSLNQPQH
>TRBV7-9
ASSRGLRPQH
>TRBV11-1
ASSLVFGTGRSYNEQF
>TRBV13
ASSFFGATDTQY
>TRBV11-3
ASSFPCEQY
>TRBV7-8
ASSPGQGGPEAF
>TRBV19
ASSWIGGYNEQF
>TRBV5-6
ASSLVGVEEETQY
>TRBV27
ASSLYPHSNEQF
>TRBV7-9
ASKPPLNEQF
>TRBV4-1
ASSQGFGVDTEAF
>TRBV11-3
ASSLSKGESGEQF
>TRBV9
ASSIGLLGQETQY
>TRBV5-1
ASYDHIQETQY
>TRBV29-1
SVVGGPGVGEQY
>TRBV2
ASSEVQGALEQY
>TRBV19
ASSSRSAETQY
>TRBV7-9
ASSLAGQGTDEKLF
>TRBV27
ASCPGDRYLTEAF
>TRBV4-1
ASSQDESSGANVLT
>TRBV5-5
ASSLELAGVETQY
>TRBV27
ASSPRGNTEAF
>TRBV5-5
ASSSVEETQY
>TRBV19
ASSIVGRSYEQY
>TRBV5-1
ASSLRLSTEAF
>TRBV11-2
ASSLNFVGDTQY
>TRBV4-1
ASSQDLQGNTIY
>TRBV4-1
ASSQYPPDSSSDTQY
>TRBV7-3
ASSLDYNNEQF
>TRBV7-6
ASSLVLAGVRDTQY
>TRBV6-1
ASSEPGQTYYGYT
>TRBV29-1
SAPGQGGETQY
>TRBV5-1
ASRPDLGNTEAF
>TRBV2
ASRGGASTDTQY